The 6 T cell receptor beta chains listed next were all sequenced from one sample in a study of T cell repertoires in cytomegalovirus infection. TCRdb re-analysed the reads in MiXCR, keeping a single row per CDR3 protein. The sample includes roughly 760,000 distinct CDR3 sequences, approximately 40% seen only once; the top ten take around 2.6%. The sample comprised PBMCs. These receptors were obtained from a human donor in good health (CMV status not recorded). Some clones in this sample may be carry-over from other donors' samples.

This clonotype was recorded many times. The chain is built from TRBV7-8 and TRBJ1-2; 8 bases are a match to TRBD1. This CDR3 has 19 amino acids. Looked up from germline, CDR1 is SGHVS and CDR2 is FQNEAQ. The trim removed 1 base at V and 4 bases at J, leaving 17 bases unmatched. The CDR3 spells CASSLVAVLDRGQGYGYTF. The DNA of the CDR3 is TGTGCCAGCAGCTTAGTAGCCGTACTCGACAGGGGCCAGGGCTATGGCTACACCTTC.

The rearrangement links TRBV7-9 to TRBJ2-2; TRBD2 is a possible D gene (6 bases). Germline V lookup: CDR1 SEHNR, CDR2 FQNEAQ (reference sequence). Trimming removed 5 bases from V and 5 bases from J, with 24 bases in between. The CDR3 runs 18 residues. The CDR3 spells CASSHIGAAGRRTGELFF. DNA of the CDR3: TGTGCCAGCAGCCATATAGGGGCTGCGGGGCGCCGAACCGGGGAGCTGTTTTTT.

This clonotype was counted once. It is likely a read error, because the conserved phenylalanine at the end of the CDR3 is missing. This rearrangement joins TRBV10-3 to TRBJ2-1; D perhaps matches TRBD1 (6 bases). This CDR3 contains 13 residues. V was trimmed by 7 bases and J by 7 bases, leaving 14 bases between them. Germline-derived CDR1 and CDR2 are ENHRY and SYGVKD. The DNA of the CDR3 is TGTGCCATCAACCATCCAGGGGTGAATGAGCAGTTCCTC. Amino acids: CAINHPGVNEQFL.

This sequence joins TRBV29-1 and TRBJ2-1; 14 bases fit TRBD2. This CDR3 spans 16 amino acids. Germline CDR1 is SQVTM and CDR2 is ANQGSEA. J was trimmed by 9 bases and V by 7 bases; bases with no gene match: 14. The CDR3 DNA is TGCAGCGCGGATTCAACGGGACTAGCGGGGGCCAGTGAGCAGTTCTTC. Residues: CSADSTGLAGASEQFF.

This chain links TRBV19 with TRBJ2-1; 10 nucleotides agree with TRBD2. Germline trimming cut 6 bases from V and 4 bases from J; bases unmatched to any gene: 6. The CDR3 is 15 amino acids. Per germline, CDR1 LNHDA and CDR2 SQIVND (reference sequence). Here the CDR3 DNA reads TGTGCCAGTAGCCTACTAGCGGGGAGGTACAATGAGCAGTTCTTC. This translates into CASSLLAGRYNEQFF. Filled out from reference TRBV19 and TRBJ2-1, the complete variable domain reads DGGITQSPKYLFRKEGQNVTLSCEQNLNHDAMYWYRQDPGQGLRLIYYSQIVNDFQKGDIAEGYSVSREKKESFPLTVTSAQKNPTAFYLCASSLLAGRYNEQFFGPGTRLTVL.

The J gene is TRBJ1-4, the V gene TRBV6-6; 7 bases line up with TRBD1. CDR3 length: 14 amino acids. After removal of 6 bases from V and 6 bases from J, the junction contained 7 bases not matched to a gene. In germline, CDR1 is MNHNY, CDR2 SVGAGI (reference sequence). CDR3 bases: TGTGCCAGCAGAACGGGACAGAGAGATGAAAAACTGTTTTTT. It is translated as CASRTGQRDEKLFF.